The rows below give T cell receptor beta chains drawn from one sample of a study of tumor-infiltrating lymphocytes in primary liver carcinoma. Each CDR3 protein gets one entry after TCRdb re-called the multiplex PCR reads with MiXCR. Of more than 20,000 distinct CDR3 sequences listed, around 79% were seen once; the top ten hold just under 40%. Sequencing was carried out using liver tumor tissue from sampling region 1. Receptors originate from a woman under 40 with primary liver carcinoma and hepatitis B virus infection. Each CDR3 is given with its conserved first and last residue.

V gene,J gene,CDR3 protein
TRBV29-1,TRBJ2-1,CGGAAGSVVDEQFF
TRBV11-2,TRBJ1-2,CAGSLREANYSYTF
TRBV4-1,TRBJ2-5,CTSSQEDRAVTQYF
TRBV10-3,TRBJ2-2,CAINESHNSNTGELFF
TRBV11-3,TRBJ2-1,CASSRLAGEGYEQLF
TRBV11-2,TRBJ2-7,CVSSPPGRYEQYF
TRBV11-3,TRBJ2-1,CVDASGSGNEQLF
TRBV4-1,TRBJ2-7,CASSQLSPASPTYEQYF
TRBV7-2,TRBJ2-1,CASNGADRGRNEQFF
TRBV10-3,TRBJ2-7,CAIGGSSYEQYF